This paragraph covers one T cell receptor (beta chain) sequence. The junction departs from the called germline gene at one end, perhaps through a read error. CDR1 and CDR2 (germline): KGHSH, LQKENI. The CDR3 contains 18 residues. The source of the sample is a study of technical replicates of blood from several donors. Using immunoSEQ multiplex PCR, the repertoire was profiled, and TCRdb retains in-frame clones only, with some absent. This sample yields around 17,000 clones, of which 70% to 85% are seen a single time; around 10% belongs to the top ten. The source material was PBMCs. The source is a human donor in good health. Some clones in this sample may be carry-over from other donors' samples. The chain joins TRBV18 to TRBJ2-3; TRBD2 agrees at 16 bases. As DNA, the CDR3 is TGTGCCAGCTCACCACCGGGACTAGCGGGAGGGCGCACGGATACGCAGTATTTT. It yields the protein CASSPPGLAGGRTDTQYF.